Listed here are 16 T cell receptor beta chains from one sample, sequenced in a study of Ad26.COV2.S vaccination and SARS-CoV-2 variants. Documented treatment: roughly 18 received Ad26.COV2.S at low or high dose, single or two shots; 5 received placebo; per-sample allocation not given. The investigators took samples on day 63 after the first vaccine or placebo injection. Sequencing used immunoSEQ multiplex PCR; TCRdb keeps in-frame clones, though not all of them. This table holds a few hundred thousand clones, roughly 84% found once. Sequenced here: peripheral blood, sampled in a trial of Ad26.COV2.S vaccine versus placebo. All receptors come from a person aged 18-65 years who received the Ad26.COV2.S COVID-19 vaccine or a placebo.

The V gene is TRBV19, the J gene TRBJ2-7; 10 positions match TRBD1. V lost 10 bases, J lost 3 bases, and 15 bases stayed unmatched. This CDR3 comprises 16 residues. Per germline, CDR1 LNHDA and CDR2 SQIVND (reference sequence). The CDR3 reads CATAGTGAGGDYEQYF. The CDR3 DNA follows: TGTGCCACCGCGGGGACAGGGGCCGGCGGGGACTACGAGCAGTACTTC.

The V and J genes are TRBV2 and TRBJ2-2; TRBD1 aligns across 7 bases. The CDR3 length is 15 residues. In germline, CDR1 is SNHLY, CDR2 FYNNEI. V trimming: 3 bases; J trimming: 4 bases; junction bases outside the gene matches: 5. CDR3 in amino acids: CASSEIQGSTGELFF. CDR3 bases: TGTGCCAGCAGTGAGATACAGGGGAGCACCGGGGAGCTGTTTTTT. Variable domain in full (rest from reference TRBV2 and TRBJ2-2): EPEVTQTPSHQVTQMGQEVILRCVPISNHLYFYWYRQILGQKVEFLVSFYNNEISEKSEIFDDQFSVERPDGSNFTLKIRSTKLEDSAMYFCASSEIQGSTGELFFGEGSRLTVL.

The V and J genes are TRBV3-1 (or the pseudogene TRBV3-2) and TRBJ1-2; D unclear. The CDR3 totals 14 residues. V shed 0 bases and J shed 8 bases, with 13 bases lying between them. CDR1 and CDR2 from the germline V gene are LGHDT and YNNKEL (reference sequence). CDR3 coding DNA: TGTGCCAGCAGCCAAGAGTCTTGGGCTGGGGGCTACACCTTC. Its translation is CASSQESWAGGYTF.

The V and J genes are TRBV7-2 and TRBJ2-1; 11 bases fit TRBD2. The CDR3 has 14 residues. Germline V gene data show CDR1 as SGHTA and CDR2 as FQGNSA. Losses at the gene ends were 5 bases for V and 8 bases for J; bases not matched to a gene: 5. CDR3 amino acids: CASSLSGGADEQFF. The CDR3 DNA reads TGTGCCAGCAGCCTTAGCGGGGGGGCCGATGAGCAGTTCTTC.

This sequence joins TRBV27 and TRBJ2-3, with D unresolved. The CDR3 loop spans 13 amino acids. With 4 bases removed from V and 5 bases from J, the gap between germline ends came to 10 bases. Germline loops: CDR1 MNHEY, CDR2 SMNVEV (reference sequence). The CDR3, as DNA: TGTGCCAGCAGTTCCCGCCACGAAGATACGCAGTATTTT. Encoded protein: CASSSRHEDTQYF.

This clone was detected only a few times. This chain uses TRBV19 with TRBJ2-7, with TRBD1 matching 7 bases. CDR3 length equals 13 residues. J gave up 4 bases and V 3 bases, and 3 bases lay outside the gene matches. CDR1 LNHDA and CDR2 SQIVND come from the germline V gene (reference sequence). The CDR3 protein is CASSINRGYEQYF. The DNA of the CDR3 is TGTGCCAGTAGTATCAACAGGGGTTACGAGCAGTACTTC.

The chain links TRBV5-1 to TRBJ1-4; D gene uncertain. V was trimmed by 0 bases and J by 3 bases, leaving 9 bases between them. Germline CDR1 SGHRS, CDR2 YFSETQ. CDR3 length: 15 residues. The CDR3 region is CASSLAVGANEKLFF. The CDR3 DNA follows: TGCGCCAGCAGCTTGGCCGTGGGTGCTAATGAAAAACTGTTTTTT. Drawing the rest from reference TRBV5-1 and TRBJ1-4, the complete variable domain is KAGVTQTPRYLIKTRGQQVTLSCSPISGHRSVSWYQQTPGQGLQFLFEYFSETQRNKGNFPGRFSGRQFSNSRSEMNVSTLELGDSALYLCASSLAVGANEKLFFGSGTQLSVL.

The chain joins TRBV6-2 or TRBV6-3 to TRBJ1-6; D remains unclear. Germline assignment: CDR1 MNHEY and CDR2 SVGEGT. Trimming stripped 5 bases from V and 11 bases from J, with 10 bases between. The CDR3 spans 12 residues. CDR3 sequence (DNA): TGTGCCAGCAGTGCCCCCATGACACCCCTCCACTTT. It translates to CASSAPMTPLHF.

This rearrangement joins TRBV27 to TRBJ1-1, with D possibly TRBD1 on 6 matching bases. Trimming removed 5 bases from V and 4 bases from J, with 17 bases in between. This CDR3 is built from 15 residues. The V gene's germline CDR1 is MNHEY and CDR2 SMNVEV (reference sequence). The CDR3 here is CASSPTQGLGTEAFF. CDR3 nucleotide sequence: TGTGCCAGCAGTCCAACACAGGGTTTGGGCACTGAAGCTTTCTTT.

This chain links TRBV7-9 with TRBJ1-4; D is unresolved. The V gene lost 1 base and the J gene lost 4 bases, with 13 bases spanning the gap. Germline V gene lookup returns CDR1 SEHNR and CDR2 FQNEAQ (reference sequence). The CDR3 spans 16 residues. The CDR3, as DNA: TGTGCCAGCAGCTTAGAATATACATACGTTAATGAAAAACTGTTTTTT. Translating it yields CASSLEYTYVNEKLFF.

The chain's CDR3 is CASRERSGQGANEQYF. In DNA form, the CDR3 reads TGTGCCAGCAGGGAACGTTCGGGACAGGGGGCCAACGAGCAGTACTTC. The chain employs TRBV6-1 and TRBJ2-7; the match to TRBD1 covers 12 bases. The V and J ends lost 6 bases and 5 bases, in that order; junction bases with no gene match: 11. Germline loops: CDR1 MNHNS, CDR2 SASEGT. This CDR3 spans 16 amino acids.

The rearrangement joins TRBV7-9 to TRBJ2-2, with 9 positions matching TRBD2. The CDR3 spans 16 residues. Germline loops: CDR1 SEHNR, CDR2 FQNEAQ (reference sequence). Trimming removed 5 bases from V and 4 bases from J; junction bases left unmatched: 8. The CDR3 region has the DNA TGTGCCAGCAGCCCTCAAGCGGGGGGCCCCACCGGGGAGCTGTTTTTT. Translated: CASSPQAGGPTGELFF.

CDR3 sequence: CASSYGTGFNSPLHF. CDR3 bases: TGTGCCAGCAGTTACGGGACGGGGTTTAATTCACCCCTCCACTTT. The V gene is TRBV6-5, the J gene TRBJ1-6; D might be TRBD1 (5 bases). Trimming pared 2 bases from V and 6 bases from J, leaving 11 bases between. CDR1 MNHEY and CDR2 SVGAGI come from the germline V gene. CDR3 length: 15 amino acids.

The chain employs TRBV30 and TRBJ1-6, with 8 bases aligning to TRBD1. The CDR3 totals 15 residues. Per the germline V gene, CDR1 is GTSNPN and CDR2 is SVGIG (reference sequence). After removal of 0 bases from V and 10 bases from J, the junction contained 8 bases not matched to a gene. CDR3 residues: CAWSVGQGVGSPLHF. The DNA for the CDR3 is TGTGCCTGGAGTGTAGGACAGGGTGTAGGCTCACCCCTCCACTTT.

The V call is TRBV5-1, the J call TRBJ1-1; unclear D gene. Trimming took off 5 bases at V and 7 bases at J, with 18 bases between the two ends. This CDR3 is 14 amino acids long. Per germline, CDR1 SGHRS and CDR2 YFSETQ. The CDR3 sequence: CASRREGDTLEAFF. CDR3 sequence (DNA): TGCGCCAGCAGGCGGGAAGGAGACACTCTTGAAGCTTTCTTT.

V usage is TRBV4-1 and J usage is TRBJ1-1; D gene ambiguous. Per germline, CDR1 MGHRA and CDR2 YSYEKL. The CDR3 loop spans 13 amino acids. Trimming left V 8 bases short and J 5 bases short, with 15 bases between. Here the CDR3 DNA reads TGCGCCAGCTCCAGTCCGGGCATGACTGAAGCTTTCTTT. As protein: CASSSPGMTEAFF.